One and the same sample provided the 27 T cell receptor beta chains below, sequenced in a study of Graves' ophthalmopathy and Graves' hyperthyroidism. RNA transcripts provided the template for amplifying TCR beta CDR3 regions. The workflow started with a first-round RT-PCR run with HTBI primers and then moved on to a second-round multiplex PCR. TCRdb passed the multiplex PCR reads through MiXCR, listing each CDR3 protein once. The sample has about 220,000 distinct CDR3 sequences; 20% to 25% are singletons. The sample taken for sequencing was peripheral blood. These receptors came from a woman in her forties or fifties with Graves' ophthalmopathy.

This clonotype appeared many times. V and J are TRBV28 and TRBJ1-5; D ambiguous. The CDR3 spans 12 residues. Germline-derived CDR1 and CDR2 are MDHEN and SYDVKM. V shed 4 bases and J shed 7 bases, with 8 bases lying between them. CDR3 in amino acids: CASSSQNQPQHF. Here the CDR3 DNA reads TGTGCCAGCAGTTCCCAAAACCAGCCCCAGCATTTT.

At least ten counts were recorded for this clonotype. V usage is TRBV11-2 and J usage is TRBJ2-7; D ambiguous. V shed 5 bases and J shed 1 base, with 12 bases lying between them. The CDR3 is 14 residues long. CDR1 is SGHAT and CDR2 is FQNNGV in the germline V gene. CDR3: CASSQDPRSYEQYF. CDR3 sequence (DNA): TGTGCCAGCAGCCAAGACCCCAGATCCTACGAGCAGTACTTC.

Points on this clonotype: Mismatch with germline at one junction end may stem from a read error. The CDR3 loop reads CASSAPRDNKDHEQCF. The CDR3 DNA reads TGTGCCAGCAGCGCGCCCAGGGATAACAAGGATCACGAGCAGTGCTTC. The chain has TRBV9 and TRBJ2-7; weak D call: TRBD1 (5 bases). Germline CDR1 is SGDLS and CDR2 is YYNGEE. The CDR3 runs to 16 residues. Filled out from reference TRBV9 and TRBJ2-7, the complete variable domain reads DSGVTQTPKHLITATGQRVTLRCSPRSGDLSVYWYQQSLDQGLQFLIQYYNGEERAKGNILERFSAQQFPDLHSELNLSSLELGDSALYFCASSAPRDNKDHEQCFGPGTRLTVT.

Many counts were recorded for this clonotype. The J gene is TRBJ2-4, the V gene TRBV12-3 or TRBV12-4; 8 nucleotides agree with TRBD2. This CDR3 contains 19 residues. V trimming: 3 bases; J trimming: 0 bases; junction bases outside the gene matches: 13. CDR3 in amino acids: CASSFKMTSGGLAKNIQYF. The DNA of the CDR3 is TGTGCCAGCAGTTTTAAGATGACGAGCGGGGGACTAGCCAAAAACATTCAGTACTTC.

This clonotype was detected ten times or more. The J gene is TRBJ2-7, the V gene TRBV28; D is unresolved. V was trimmed by 7 bases and J by 0 bases, leaving 16 bases between them. Germline V gives CDR1 MDHEN, CDR2 SYDVKM. This CDR3 region has 15 residues. CDR3 DNA: TGTGCCAGCACCACGCGAGGAATGAGCTCCTACGAGCAGTACTTC. This encodes CASTTRGMSSYEQYF.

The V gene is TRBV7-2, the J gene TRBJ1-1; D is possibly TRBD1 (6 bases). CDR3 length: 13 amino acids. Germline-derived CDR1 and CDR2 are SGHTA and FQGNSA. V dropped 3 bases and J dropped 6 bases, with 11 bases sitting between them. The CDR3 bases are TGTGCCAGCAGCTTTACAGGGATCCCTGAAGCTTTCTTT. Its protein product is CASSFTGIPEAFF.

This clonotype was detected ten times or more. The chain combines TRBV27 with TRBJ2-7, with 9 bases identical to TRBD1. V lost 5 bases to trimming and J lost 5 bases; unmatched junction nucleotides: 10. CDR1 is MNHEY, CDR2 SMNVEV, per germline (reference sequence). This CDR3 has 15 residues. CDR3 region: CASSRRDRVNHEQYF. Here the CDR3 DNA reads TGTGCCAGCAGTCGGAGGGACAGGGTGAACCACGAGCAGTACTTC.

There are many counts of this clonotype. J is TRBJ1-2 and V is TRBV6-1; D is unresolved. This CDR3 has 12 residues. Germline V gene lookup returns CDR1 MNHNS and CDR2 SASEGT. V lost 6 bases and J 3 bases, leaving 8 bases between the germline ends. DNA for the CDR3: TGTGCCAGCAGCGGGGTGGACTATGGCTACACCTTC. This codes for CASSGVDYGYTF.

In this sample, this clonotype turned up many times. This rearrangement joins TRBV12-3 or TRBV12-4 to TRBJ1-6; no reliable D call. Trimming shortened V by 2 bases and J by 9 bases, and 5 bases separated the two germline ends. CDR3 length equals 12 residues. In nucleotides, the CDR3 is TGTGCCAGCAGTTTAAAACCTTCACCCCTCCACTTT. Protein: CASSLKPSPLHF.

At least ten counts were recorded for this clonotype. The rearrangement links TRBV24-1 to TRBJ2-2; 10 positions agree with TRBD2. This CDR3 contains 17 residues. Germline V lookup: CDR1 KGHDR, CDR2 SFDVKD. V shed 7 bases, J shed 6 bases, and the junction held 13 bases outside the gene matches. Written as DNA, the CDR3 is TGTGCCACCAGAGTCCTGCAGCGGGAGGGCTTGTCCGGGGAGCTGTTTTTT. Protein: CATRVLQREGLSGELFF.

This clonotype was counted at least ten times. The genes are TRBV6-4 and TRBJ2-5; D call uncertain. The CDR3 sequence is 14 residues long. Germline lookup yields CDR1 MRHNA and CDR2 SNTAGT. The CDR3 reads CATARAQHQETQYF. CDR3 DNA: TGTGCTACAGCTAGGGCACAGCACCAAGAGACCCAGTACTTC.

The sample holds many counts of this clonotype. The J gene is TRBJ1-2, the V gene TRBV11-2; 7 positions agree with TRBD1. V gave up 0 bases and J gave up 8 bases; unmatched junction bases: 15. The length of the CDR3 is 17 residues. Germline V lookup: CDR1 SGHAT, CDR2 FQNNGV. The CDR3 DNA follows: TGTGCCAGCAGCTTAGAGTCCGGGGGCAGGGGGAGTCACGGCTACACCTTC. It translates to CASSLESGGRGSHGYTF.

This clonotype was counted at least ten times. DNA for the CDR3: TGTGCCAGCAGTTATGGACAACGCTACGAGCAGTACTTC. Residues: CASSYGQRYEQYF. The chain is built from TRBV6-5 and TRBJ2-7, with a possible D match to TRBD1 (5 bases). With 3 bases removed from V and 3 bases from J, the gap between germline ends came to 9 bases. Germline CDR1 and CDR2: MNHEY and SVGAGI. This CDR3 has 13 amino acids.

This clonotype was counted at least ten times. J is TRBJ2-7 and V is TRBV18, with 13 bases identical to TRBD2. V lost 2 bases, J lost 5 bases, and 3 bases stayed unmatched. Germline CDR1 KGHSH, CDR2 LQKENI. This CDR3 has 15 residues. DNA for the CDR3: TGTGCCAGCTCACCAGGACTAGCGGGAGCCCACGAGCAGTACTTC. It is translated as CASSPGLAGAHEQYF.

In its sample, this clonotype was seen many times. J is TRBJ1-1 and V is TRBV6-1; no clear D. Germline CDR1 and CDR2: MNHNS and SASEGT. This CDR3 has 14 residues. V lost 6 bases, J lost 8 bases, and 19 bases lay in between. The CDR3 here is CASSPSREFLEAFF. CDR3 nucleotides: TGTGCCAGCAGCCCTTCAAGAGAGTTTTTGGAAGCTTTCTTT.

This chain connects TRBV5-1 to TRBJ2-7; 8 bases are shared with TRBD2. V trimming: 4 bases; J trimming: 2 bases; junction bases outside the gene matches: 8. The CDR3 is made up of 15 amino acids. The germline V gene has CDR1 SGHRS and CDR2 YFSETQ. The CDR3 DNA is TGCGCCAGCAGCCGGGAGGGTCAGGCCGCCTACGAGCAGTACTTC. Protein: CASSREGQAAYEQYF.

This clonotype was observed many times. The V gene is TRBV11-2, the J gene TRBJ1-1; D not certain. V was pared by 5 bases and J by 10 bases, with 11 bases between. Germline V gene data show CDR1 as SGHAT and CDR2 as FQNNGV. There are 11 residues in the CDR3. Here the CDR3 DNA reads TGTGCCAGCAGCCTTGGGGAGCGAGCTTTCTTT. Translating it yields CASSLGERAFF.

This clonotype was seen a few times. CDR3 in DNA: TGTGCCATCAGTCCTGACAGGGAACTGAACACTGAAGCTTTCTTT. Its translation: CAISPDRELNTEAFF. The chain couples TRBV10-3 to TRBJ1-1; 7 nucleotides align to TRBD1. Germline assignment: CDR1 ENHRY and CDR2 SYGVKD. The junction had 6 bases not matched to a gene; V was cut back by 5 bases and J by 0 bases. This CDR3 is built from 15 residues.

This clonotype was observed many times. The chain has TRBV6-1 and TRBJ2-1, with 10 bases that match TRBD1. J lost 3 bases, V lost 6 bases, and 5 bases had no gene match. Germline CDR1 and CDR2: MNHNS and SASEGT. CDR3 size: 15 residues. The CDR3 sequence: CASSPGQGVYNEQFF. The CDR3 nucleotides read TGTGCCAGCAGCCCTGGACAGGGGGTCTACAATGAGCAGTTCTTC.

This chain joins TRBV7-2 and TRBJ1-6; no firm D call. Germline assignment: CDR1 SGHTA and CDR2 FQGNSA. Trimming removed 3 bases from V and 4 bases from J, with 7 bases in between. The CDR3 is 14 amino acids. CDR3 region: CASSLGPYNSPLHF. CDR3 in DNA: TGTGCCAGCAGCTTGGGCCCTTATAATTCACCCCTCCACTTT.

This clonotype was found a few times. This chain links TRBV11-1 with TRBJ1-1, with TRBD1 matching 7 bases. CDR1 is SGHAT, CDR2 FQDESV, per germline (reference sequence). There are 18 residues in the CDR3. V lost 5 bases to trimming and J lost 1 base; unmatched junction nucleotides: 16. The CDR3 DNA is TGTGCCAGCAGCCCGGGGTCCCTGGGACAGCGAAGGAACACTGAAGCTTTCTTT. It is translated as CASSPGSLGQRRNTEAFF.

This clonotype was seen many times. The chain has TRBV5-1 and TRBJ2-5, with D perhaps TRBD1 (6 bases). Germline loops: CDR1 SGHRS, CDR2 YFSETQ. V dropped 0 bases and J dropped 5 bases, with 14 bases sitting between them. The CDR3 extends over 15 amino acids. This CDR3 is CASSLAGQRRETQYF. Written as DNA, the CDR3 is TGCGCCAGCAGCTTGGCAGGACAGCGGCGGGAGACCCAGTACTTC.

This clonotype has at least ten counts. The J gene is TRBJ2-7, the V gene TRBV20-1; the D gene is possibly TRBD2 (5 bases). The V gene's germline CDR1 is DFQATT and CDR2 SNEGSKA (reference sequence). V lost 3 bases and J lost 3, with 15 bases in between. The CDR3 spans 14 residues. The CDR3 nucleotides are TGCAGTGCTAGGCCTAGGACCCGGGGCTACGAGCAGTACTTC. This encodes CSARPRTRGYEQYF.

This rearrangement joins TRBV6-5 to TRBJ1-3, with 9 bases fitting TRBD1. The CDR3 totals 16 residues. Germline CDR1 MNHEY, CDR2 SVGAGI. With 2 bases clipped from V and 4 bases from J, the junction kept 6 bases outside the gene matches. CDR3 bases: TGTGCCAGCAGTTACAGCACAGGGGGCGCCGGAAACACCATATATTTT. This sequence encodes CASSYSTGGAGNTIYF.

The V and J genes are TRBV7-9 and TRBJ1-1; 9 nucleotides line up with TRBD1. This CDR3 has 13 amino acids. The junction had 11 bases not matched to a gene; V was cut back by 7 bases and J by 11 bases. CDR1 and CDR2 (germline): SEHNR, FQNEAQ (reference sequence). This CDR3 is CASNKQGAVAAFF. The CDR3 coding sequence is TGTGCCAGCAACAAACAGGGGGCTGTAGCGGCTTTCTTT.

The V gene is TRBV19, the J gene TRBJ2-7; the match to TRBD1 covers 7 bases. Germline V gives CDR1 LNHDA, CDR2 SQIVND (reference sequence). The CDR3 sequence is 13 residues long. V lost 0 bases and J lost 6; bases outside the gene matches: 2. Here the CDR3 reads CASSIEDRAEQYF. CDR3 bases: TGTGCCAGTAGTATAGAAGACAGGGCCGAGCAGTACTTC.

This clonotype occurred many times. The CDR3 is CASSPPGGGRETQYF. Here the CDR3 DNA reads TGTGCCAGCAGCCCCCCCGGAGGTGGACGAGAGACCCAGTACTTC. The chain employs TRBV7-2 and TRBJ2-5; possibly TRBD2 for D (5 bases). This CDR3 comprises 15 residues. Trimming stripped 5 bases from V and 4 bases from J, with 17 bases between. CDR1 and CDR2 (germline): SGHTA, FQGNSA.